A selection of T cell receptor beta chains follows, all from one sample in a study of CD8 T cells in Susac syndrome. MiXCR, run by TCRdb on the immunoSEQ multiplex PCR reads, gives a single entry per CDR3 protein. The table shows some 260,000 distinct CDR3 sequences, with around 84% occurring only once. What was sequenced was CD8+ T cells from PBMCs. All receptors derive from a human donor with multiple sclerosis. The CDR3 runs from the conserved cysteine through the conserved F or W. Each record gives: J gene, clone size, V gene, D gene, CDR3 DNA, CDR3 protein. D genes are given only for firm matches. For some rows the clone size is stated as once, few or many, or as a class when expanded; others skip it.

J: TRBJ2-1; size: NA; V: TRBV25-1; D: NA; DNA: TGTGCCAGCAGTGGGCCGGGAGCCCCCTACAATGAGCAGTTCTTC; CDR3: CASSGPGAPYNEQFF
J: TRBJ1-1; size: NA; V: TRBV9; D: TRBD1; DNA: TGTGCCAGCACCACAGGGGACGACACTGAAGCTTTCTTT; CDR3: CASTTGDDTEAFF
J: TRBJ2-1; size: NA; V: TRBV27; D: NA; DNA: TGTGCCAGCAGTCCTCCGTTGGGTAATTACAATGAGCAGTTCTTC; CDR3: CASSPPLGNYNEQFF
J: TRBJ2-7; size: few; V: TRBV23-1; D: NA; DNA: TGCGCCAGCAGTCTATGCGCAAGGTCCTACGAGCAGTACTTC; CDR3: CASSLCARSYEQYF
J: TRBJ1-5; size: NA; V: TRBV19; D: NA; DNA: TGTGCCAGTAGTACGCAAACAAGGGTCAATCAGCCCCAGCATTTT; CDR3: CASSTQTRVNQPQHF
J: TRBJ2-7; size: NA; V: TRBV27; D: NA; DNA: TGTGCCAGCAGCCGTAAAGGCGGGCCTAAGTCTTACGAGCAGTACTTC; CDR3: CASSRKGGPKSYEQYF
J: TRBJ1-4; size: NA; V: TRBV9; D: TRBD1; DNA: TGTGCCAGCAGCGCGCAGGGGGCAACTAATGAAAAACTGTTTTTT; CDR3: CASSAQGATNEKLFF
J: TRBJ2-7; size: NA; V: TRBV10-3; D: TRBD1; DNA: TGTGCCACTGGGACAGGGGTCGAGCAGTACTTC; CDR3: CATGTGVEQYF
J: TRBJ2-1; size: NA; V: TRBV27; D: TRBD2; DNA: TGTGCCAGCAGTTTATCTTGGCGGGAGGGCCCGTACAATGAGCAGTTCTTC; CDR3: CASSLSWREGPYNEQFF
J: TRBJ2-6; size: few; V: TRBV6-5; D: NA; DNA: TGTGCCAGCAGTTATGGACGGACCGGGGCCAACGTCCTGACTTTC; CDR3: CASSYGRTGANVLTF
J: TRBJ2-7; size: few; V: TRBV29-1; D: TRBD1; DNA: TGCAGCGTTCTAGACCCAGACAGGGCTGAGCAGTACTTC; CDR3: CSVLDPDRAEQYF
J: TRBJ2-7; size: NA; V: TRBV11-2; D: TRBD2; DNA: TGTGCCAGCAGCCTTAGCGGGAACCCCGCCGACGAGCAGTACTTC; CDR3: CASSLSGNPADEQYF
J: TRBJ1-3; size: NA; V: TRBV25-1; D: TRBD1; DNA: TGTGCCAGCAGTGAATTGGCAGGGGGCTCCGGAAACACCATATATTTT; CDR3: CASSELAGGSGNTIYF
J: TRBJ1-5; size: NA; V: TRBV19; D: NA; DNA: TGTGCCAGTAGTATAACAACAGTTAGCAATCAGCCCCAGCATTTT; CDR3: CASSITTVSNQPQHF
J: TRBJ2-7; size: NA; V: TRBV7-8; D: NA; DNA: TGTGCCAGCAGCTTGGGGGAGGTCTACGAGCAGTACTTC; CDR3: CASSLGEVYEQYF
J: TRBJ2-2; size: NA; V: TRBV9; D: NA; DNA: TGTGCCAGCAGCCCACGGACACCTGGGGAGCTGTTTTTT; CDR3: CASSPRTPGELFF
J: TRBJ1-1; size: NA; V: TRBV5-5; D: TRBD1; DNA: TGTGCCAGCAGCACGCTCGGGGGACAGGGGGAGGCTTTCTTT; CDR3: CASSTLGGQGEAFF
J: TRBJ2-7; size: NA; V: TRBV18; D: NA; DNA: TGTGCCAGCTCACCAGGGCAGTCCATTTCCTACGAGCAGCACTTC; CDR3: CASSPGQSISYEQHF
J: TRBJ1-6; size: NA; V: TRBV5-4; D: TRBD1; DNA: TGTGCCAGCAGCCCGGAGGGACAGGGCTATTCACCCCTCCACTTT; CDR3: CASSPEGQGYSPLHF
J: TRBJ2-1; size: NA; V: TRBV20-1; D: TRBD2; DNA: TGCAGTGCTAGTCGGACTAGCGGGAGATCCTATGAGCAGTTCTTC; CDR3: CSASRTSGRSYEQFF
J: TRBJ2-2; size: once; V: TRBV3-1; D: NA; DNA: TGTGCCAGCAGCCAAACCTTCAAGCGCTTAACCGGGGAGCTGTTTTTT; CDR3: CASSQTFKRLTGELFF
J: TRBJ2-7; size: NA; V: TRBV13; D: NA; DNA: TGTGCCAGCAGCTTAGGATTGGCGATGGGGGAGCAGTACTTC; CDR3: CASSLGLAMGEQYF
J: TRBJ2-2; size: NA; V: TRBV2; D: TRBD2; DNA: TGTGCCAGCAGTACCGGACTAGCGGGAACCACCGGGGAGCTGTTTTTT; CDR3: CASSTGLAGTTGELFF
J: TRBJ2-1; size: few; V: TRBV11-2; D: TRBD2; DNA: TGTGCCAGCAGCCCGAAACTAGCGGGCAATGAGCAGTTCTTC; CDR3: CASSPKLAGNEQFF
J: TRBJ2-1; size: few; V: TRBV7-9; D: NA; DNA: TGTGCCAGCAGCTCCGGACGGTACAATGAGCAGTTCTTC; CDR3: CASSSGRYNEQFF
J: TRBJ1-3; size: NA; V: TRBV20-1; D: NA; DNA: TGCAGTGCTGCCGGCAAGGAGGTTGGAGGAAACACCATATATTTT; CDR3: CSAAGKEVGGNTIYF
J: TRBJ2-3; size: NA; V: TRBV10-3; D: TRBD2; DNA: TGTGCCATCAGTGAGCAACTAGCGGGGATCACAGATACGCAGTATTTT; CDR3: CAISEQLAGITDTQYF
J: TRBJ1-1; size: NA; V: TRBV6-6; D: NA; DNA: TGTGCCAGCAGTTACAAGAGAAGGGACACTGAAGCTTTCTTT; CDR3: CASSYKRRDTEAFF
J: TRBJ2-7; size: few; V: TRBV30; D: NA; DNA: TGTGCCGGAGGGGTCTACGAGCAGTACTTC; CDR3: CAGGVYEQYF
J: TRBJ1-6; size: NA; V: TRBV19; D: NA; DNA: TGTGTCCCTGGACTTCCAGAAAGAATTAGTAATTCACCCCTCCACTTT; CDR3: CVPGLPERISNSPLHF
J: TRBJ1-5; size: NA; V: TRBV27; D: NA; DNA: TGTGCCAGCAGTTACGGCCTGGGCAATCAGCCCCAGCATTTT; CDR3: CASSYGLGNQPQHF
J: TRBJ2-7; size: NA; V: TRBV7-8; D: TRBD1; DNA: TGTGCCAGCAGCCTAGGGACAGGGAGGCCTCGGGAGCAGTACTTC; CDR3: CASSLGTGRPREQYF
J: TRBJ2-2; size: NA; V: TRBV27; D: TRBD1; DNA: TGTGCCAGCAGTTTTCAGGGGGTGTCTAACACCGGGGAGCTGTTTTTT; CDR3: CASSFQGVSNTGELFF
J: TRBJ1-1; size: NA; V: TRBV6-6; D: NA; DNA: TGTGCCAGCAGTTACCTCCTTGAAGCTTTCTTT; CDR3: CASSYLLEAFF
J: TRBJ2-2; size: NA; V: TRBV28; D: NA; DNA: TGTGCCAGCACCCCCCTGAAGAACACCGGGGAGCTGTTTTTT; CDR3: CASTPLKNTGELFF
J: TRBJ2-7; size: NA; V: TRBV5-1; D: NA; DNA: TGCGCCAGCAGCCCCAGGACGGCGACCTACGAGCAGTACTTC; CDR3: CASSPRTATYEQYF
J: TRBJ2-1; size: NA; V: TRBV30; D: NA; DNA: TGTGCCACACCCGGGACTCCATCCCACAATGAGCAGTTCTTC; CDR3: CATPGTPSHNEQFF
J: TRBJ1-1; size: NA; V: TRBV18; D: NA; DNA: TGTGCCAGCTCACCAAAAGAGGCAGGGGCATTCACTGAAGCTTTCTTT; CDR3: CASSPKEAGAFTEAFF